This entry is about one TCR beta chain. Its target antigen remains unknown. No qualities accompany the bases; no much larger clone lies one base away. The CDR3, from cysteine to phenylalanine, totals 15 residues. CDR3 DNA is the only sequence kept; it has 45 bases, read in frame from the first base. V ends up 5 bases short and J 7 bases short, with an unmatched junction base count of 10. Sequences SGHTA (CDR1) and FQGTGA (CDR2) are obtained from the germline V gene. The study profiled bulk TCR beta-chain repertoires in matched peripheral blood, tumor and adjacent normal breast tissue taken from fewer than 20 patients with early-stage breast cancer. Before surgery, about 4.5-11 mL of whole blood was collected into EDTA tubes and then processed within 2 hours. Peripheral blood mononuclear cells were isolated by Ficoll-Paque centrifugation in SepMate-50 tubes. For storage in liquid nitrogen, PBMCs were cryopreserved as aliquots of 2 to 4 million cells in approximately 90% FBS with 10% DMSO. Genomic DNA was extracted with the Qiagen AllPrep DNA/RNA Mini kit.

The sample belongs to a study of early stage breast cancer tumors (dated by TCRdb to 2015 to 2018). For the wider study: Of the 15 to 20 invasive breast tumors, approximately 11 were found to be estrogen receptor-positive, progesterone receptor-positive and HER2-negative. Of the roughly 12 ER+/PR+/HER2- tumors, eight were classified as invasive ductal carcinomas and four as invasive lobular carcinomas. On average, each sample had roughly 9.5-fold read coverage. The samples as a whole yielded under 3,500,000 detected templates, corresponding to about a million unique clonotypes. Summary of the overall study and its limitations: Enriched TCRB sequences shared across patients were found to be mostly commonly generated sequences that were unlikely to play an important role in the tumor microenvironment. Repertoires from blood resembled normal breast more closely than tumor, and using blood as a reference for each tissue separated tumor from normal in 14 of 16 patients. Chain pairing and functional markers such as CD4, CD8 and FOXP3 were missed by bulk genomic DNA sequencing of unsorted cells. Because the cohort was small, analysis by tumor subtype was not possible. Tumors showed about 2.4-fold higher T cell density and higher clonality than adjacent normal breast tissue.

Every sample was amplified as two independent genomic DNA replicates, using roughly 0.5 ug for blood and roughly 1.6 ug for tumor or normal breast. TCRB sequencing of genomic DNA was carried out with the ImmunoSeq Intro kit according to the manufacturer's instructions. Multiplex PCR ran about 31 cycles with proprietary primers and spike-in control sequences for absolute quantification. Single-end 150-bp reads were used to sequence an 87-bp fragment covering the CDR3 and the flanking V and J genes. Each lane of an Illumina MiSeq running version 3.0 chemistry carried seven multiplexed samples, with two replicates apiece. Per the original workflow: The vendor's proprietary pipeline processed the raw data and merged both replicates into a single result for each sample. To define clonotypes, the study grouped productive rearrangements that shared the V-gene family, CDR3 amino acid sequence and J-gene segment. Clonality was calculated as 1 minus the normalized Shannon entropy (Pielou evenness) of TCRB abundances. To estimate T cell density, the total number of templates was divided by the number of input cells, which was inferred from the amount of DNA input. Recon, run with its default parameters, was used to estimate overall repertoire diversity and clonality. A clonotype counted as tumor-enriched if its abundance in tumor exceeded 0.1% and was at least 32-fold higher than its abundance in normal breast. Drawn from immuneACCESS, this table holds only the in-frame rearrangements with V and J called that TCRdb kept. Clones are partly lost; checked studies trace under half to an unresolved V gene and leave the rest unexplained. D and trimming were read from the DNA, whereas the V and J calls and clone size are those reported in that table. The sample table holds about 41,000 clones, of which about three quarters were seen once. The leading ten clones occupy 7.2% of the sample.

Recombination connected TRBV7-3 to TRBJ2-1; TRBD2 fits 8 bases in the junction. The TCR was taken from a person aged 50-59 years with breast cancer. Sequencing was performed on blood. At the DNA level, the sequence is TGTGCCAGCAGCGTGGGGGCTAGCGGGCGTAATGAGCAGTTCTTC. This encodes CASSVGASGRNEQFF.